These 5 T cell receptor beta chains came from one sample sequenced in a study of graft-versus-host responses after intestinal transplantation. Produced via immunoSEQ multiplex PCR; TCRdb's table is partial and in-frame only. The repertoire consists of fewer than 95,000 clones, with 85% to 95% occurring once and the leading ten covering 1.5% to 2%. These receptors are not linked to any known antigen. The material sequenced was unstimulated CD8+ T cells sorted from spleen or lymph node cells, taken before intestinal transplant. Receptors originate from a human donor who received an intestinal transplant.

The CDR3 is CASSQGGDSYNEQFF. CDR3 coding DNA: TGCGCCAGCAGCCAAGGGGGGGATTCCTACAATGAGCAGTTCTTC. The chain combines TRBV4-3 with TRBJ2-1; possibly TRBD2 for D (6 bases). V shed 1 base and J shed 1 base, with 8 bases lying between them. The CDR3 has 15 residues. The germline V gene encodes CDR1 LGHNA and CDR2 YSLEER.

The chain's CDR3 is CASIQGNTEAFF. Here the CDR3 DNA reads TGTGCCAGCATACAGGGTAACACTGAAGCTTTCTTT. This chain joins TRBV19 and TRBJ1-1; a weak D match, TRBD1 (6 bases). Trimming took 9 bases from V and 2 from J, leaving 10 bases between them. Per the germline V gene, CDR1 is LNHDA and CDR2 is SQIVND (reference sequence). This CDR3 spans 12 amino acids.

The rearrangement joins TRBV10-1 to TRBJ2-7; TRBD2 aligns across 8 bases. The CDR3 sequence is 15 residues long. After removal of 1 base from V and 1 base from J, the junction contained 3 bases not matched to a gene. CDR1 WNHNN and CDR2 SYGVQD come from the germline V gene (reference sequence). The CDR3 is CASSEWVAGSYEQYF. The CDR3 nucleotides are TGCGCCAGCAGTGAGTGGGTAGCGGGGTCCTACGAGCAGTACTTC.

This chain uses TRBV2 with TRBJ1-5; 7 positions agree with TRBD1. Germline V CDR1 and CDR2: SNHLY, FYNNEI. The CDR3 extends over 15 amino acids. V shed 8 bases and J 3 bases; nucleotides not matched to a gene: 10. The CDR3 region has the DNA TGTGCCAGCTGTTTCACAGGGGCCCTCAATCAGCCCCAGCATTTT. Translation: CASCFTGALNQPQHF.

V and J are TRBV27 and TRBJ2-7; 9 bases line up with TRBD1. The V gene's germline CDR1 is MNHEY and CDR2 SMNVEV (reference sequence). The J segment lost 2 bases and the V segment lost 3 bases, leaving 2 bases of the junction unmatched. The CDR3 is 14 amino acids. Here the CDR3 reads CASSLGQGTYEQYF. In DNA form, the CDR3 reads TGTGCCAGCAGTTTGGGACAGGGAACCTACGAGCAGTACTTC.